The clone carrying this TCR beta chain was found many times. MiXCR, applied by TCRdb to the 5' RACE reads, yields one record per CDR3 protein. The sample yields 200,000 or so distinct CDR3 sequences, approximately 13% seen once. This sample stems from a study of CD8 T cells in ankylosing spondylitis. The TCR was taken from a female donor with ankylosing spondylitis or in good health (not recorded which). The sample was blood, either unsorted or a sorted T cell fraction (not recorded which).

The CDR3 protein is CASSFVGGTQETQYF. Here the CDR3 DNA reads TGTGCCAGCAGCTTTGTCGGCGGGACCCAAGAGACCCAGTACTTC. The chain joins TRBV7-2 to TRBJ2-5; weak D call: TRBD2 (6 bases). Trimming removed 3 bases at V and 1 base at J, with 12 bases between. CDR1 is SGHTA, CDR2 FQGNSA, per germline. CDR3 size: 15 residues. Combining the CDR3 with reference TRBV7-2 and TRBJ2-5 gives the whole variable domain GAGVSQSPSNKVTEKGKDVELRCDPISGHTALYWYRQSLGQGLEFLIYFQGNSAPDKSGLPSDRFSAERTGGSVSTLTIQRTQQEDSAVYLCASSFVGGTQETQYFGPGTRLLVL.